This TCR beta chain was observed in a study of blood T cell repertoires in COVID-19. Study-level information: Acute and convalescent COVID-19 samples came from the United States, Italy and Spain. Nucleic acid was either cDNA or gDNA, and it came from T cells, B-cell-depleted T cells, or PBMCs.

Original handling: Amplifying reference gene primers gave estimates of nucleated cell counts. Sequencing was performed with immunoSEQ multiplex PCR; in TCRdb, only in-frame clones are kept and a portion is missing. V, J and clone size are taken as reported in that table, and D and trimming were inferred from the DNA itself. The sample carries around 150,000 clones, about 88% recorded once. Germline V CDR1 and CDR2: SGHVS, FQNEAQ. Trimming took off 4 bases at V and 7 bases at J, with 28 bases between the two ends. The CDR3 sequence is 18 residues long. J is TRBJ1-1 and V is TRBV7-8; D might be TRBD1 (6 bases). The clonotype comes from a human donor with COVID-19, enrolled during active disease. The donor label of this sample is uncertain. What was sequenced was peripheral blood. CDR3 loop: CASSSHQVPQGFTFEAFF. CDR3 nucleotides: TGTGCCAGCAGCTCCCACCAGGTCCCTCAGGGGTTCACTTTTGAAGCTTTCTTT.